This T cell receptor beta chain was retrieved from a study of OX40 agonist ivuxolimab in advanced cancers. Across the whole study: An anti-OX40 (CD134) antibody with agonistic activity, ivuxolimab, was administered to patients.

Individuals having autoimmune disease history or systemic immunosuppression were not enrolled. Turning to this clone: The target antigen is unknown.

Study-wide results and limits: At doses 0.1 to 3.0 mg/kg, CD4+ and CD8+ clones expanded.

Trimming took 5 bases from V and 3 from J, leaving 13 bases between them. This CDR3 has 15 amino acids. The germline gives CDR1 LNHDA, CDR2 SQIVND (reference sequence). Generated by immunoSEQ multiplex PCR, the TCRdb table keeps only in-frame clones and is missing some. This repertoire shows 95,000 or so clones, around 85% found once; its top ten account for 3% to 4%. The V call is TRBV19, the J call TRBJ2-2; D possibly corresponds to TRBD2 (5 bases). This material consisted of CD4+ or CD8+ T cells sorted from blood, taken in a trial of the OX40 agonist ivuxolimab. This clonotype originated in an adult with an advanced solid tumor such as melanoma, head and neck, liver or kidney cancer. The CDR3 spells CASSPLDSDTGELFF. The CDR3 DNA sequence: TGTGCCAGTAGTCCCTTGGATAGCGACACCGGGGAGCTGTTTTTT.